The following is a T cell receptor (beta chain) sequence with its context. The antigen is unknown. Germline CDR1 reads LGHNA; CDR2 reads YSLEER. The V end was cut by 0 bases, the J end by 2 bases, with 14 bases between. This CDR3 is 18 amino acids long. The record originates from a study of T cell responses to AZD1222 COVID-19 vaccine. On the study more broadly: Second-dose intervals of approximately 4 or approximately 12 weeks were pooled.

Points from the study as a whole: Spike was spanned by vaccine-associated CD4 TCRs, with dominance at 160-218 and 743-854. Nearly half of spike-specific TCRs reportedly go after variant regions that carry no mutations. Only a handful of AZD1222 recipients, several in all, had baseline seropositivity.

The protocol was immunoSEQ multiplex PCR, while the TCRdb copy is restricted to in-frame clones and leaves out a portion. The sample records some 64,000 clones, roughly 84% being singletons. The starting material was peripheral blood, obtained on day 0 of AZD1222 vaccination. This receptor was identified in an adult in good health. This chain uses TRBV4-3 with TRBJ2-6, with D tentatively TRBD2 (6 bases). The DNA for the CDR3 is TGCGCCAGCAGCCAAGACCTAAGGAGGGAGACTGGGGCCAACGTCCTGACTTTC. This sequence encodes CASSQDLRRETGANVLTF.